This T cell receptor beta chain was identified during a study of T cell responses to AZD1222 COVID-19 vaccine. The CDR3 has 13 residues. With 4 bases removed from V and 11 bases from J, the gap between germline ends came to 15 bases. Germline loops: CDR1 LNHDA, CDR2 SQIVND (reference sequence). Details on this clone: What it binds is not known.

The assay was immunoSEQ multiplex PCR, and TCRdb's table has in-frame clones only and misses some. Among some 64,000 clones listed, about four fifths were seen once. Findings and caveats of the study: Rises in breadth and depth of Spike-specific TCRs came after two AZD1222 doses. Sampled repertoires all dated from after the peak T cell response. The number of AZD1222 recipients seropositive at baseline was only five or six. The sample set comprised mostly white British donors with more females, and clonal diversity was possibly underestimated.

Material: peripheral blood, obtained on day 0 of AZD1222 vaccination. The chain is built from TRBV19 and TRBJ1-5; the D is unclear. This TCR derives from an adult in good health. This chain's CDR3 is CASSTGPTRAQHF. The DNA for the CDR3 is TGTGCCAGTAGTACGGGCCCCACCCGGGCCCAGCATTTT. The full variable domain, in which reference TRBV19 and TRBJ1-5 provide the parts outside the CDR3, is DGGITQSPKYLFRKEGQNVTLSCEQNLNHDAMYWYRQDPGQGLRLIYYSQIVNDFQKGDIAEGYSVSREKKESFPLTVTSAQKNPTAFYLCASSTGPTRAQHFGDGTRLSIL.